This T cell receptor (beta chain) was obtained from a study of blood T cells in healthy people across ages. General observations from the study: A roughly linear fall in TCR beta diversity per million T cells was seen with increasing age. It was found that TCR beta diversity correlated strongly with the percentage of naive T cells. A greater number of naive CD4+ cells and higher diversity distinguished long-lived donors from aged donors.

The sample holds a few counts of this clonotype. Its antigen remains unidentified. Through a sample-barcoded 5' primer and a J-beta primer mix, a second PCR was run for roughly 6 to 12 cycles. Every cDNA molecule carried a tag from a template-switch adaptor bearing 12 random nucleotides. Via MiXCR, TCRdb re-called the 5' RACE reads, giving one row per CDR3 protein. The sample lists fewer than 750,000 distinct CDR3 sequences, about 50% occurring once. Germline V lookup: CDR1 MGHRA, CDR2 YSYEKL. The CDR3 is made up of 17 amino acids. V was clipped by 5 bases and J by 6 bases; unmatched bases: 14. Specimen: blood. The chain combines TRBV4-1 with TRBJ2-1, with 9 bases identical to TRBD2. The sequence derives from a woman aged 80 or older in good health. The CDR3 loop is CASSVRLAVNRGNEQFF. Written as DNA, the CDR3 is TGCGCCAGCAGCGTCCGACTAGCGGTCAACCGGGGCAATGAGCAGTTCTTC.